The rows below give T cell receptor beta chains drawn from one sample of a study of T-cell memory formation after mild COVID-19. From the 5' RACE reads, TCRdb called clonotypes with MiXCR, one entry per CDR3 protein. The sample yields roughly 12,000 distinct CDR3 sequences, roughly 15% seen once. The sample consisted of PBMCs or a T cell subset sorted from them (not recorded which). The receptors were sampled from a man aged 18 to 30 who had mild COVID-19 (a few samples of this study predate the infection). Cell type and time point are not known. Both conserved end residues are part of each CDR3. A D gene is named only where the DNA matches it firmly. Clone size appears in some rows only: once, few, many, or a class for an expanded clone.

size: many; D: -; J: TRBJ2-2; V: TRBV4-1; CDR3: CASSRVDGELFF; DNA: TGCGCCAGCAGCCGGGTGGACGGGGAGCTGTTTTTT
size: many; D: -; J: TRBJ2-1; V: TRBV19; CDR3: CASSIQGNEQFF; DNA: TGTGCCAGTAGTATACAGGGCAATGAGCAGTTCTTC
size: -; D: -; J: TRBJ2-1; V: TRBV9; CDR3: CASSVEGNSGSEQFF; DNA: TGTGCCAGCAGCGTAGAGGGGAACTCGGGGAGTGAGCAGTTCTTC
size: -; D: -; J: TRBJ1-1; V: TRBV28; CDR3: CASSLRDKNTEAFF; DNA: TGTGCCAGCAGTCTCCGGGACAAGAACACTGAAGCTTTCTTT
size: many; D: -; J: TRBJ1-2; V: TRBV7-9; CDR3: CASSLETANYGYTF; DNA: TGTGCCAGCAGCTTAGAGACGGCTAACTATGGCTACACCTTC
size: many; D: -; J: TRBJ1-1; V: TRBV7-2; CDR3: CASSPDPGNTEAFF; DNA: TGTGCCAGCAGCCCCGACCCGGGGAACACTGAAGCTTTCTTT
size: medium-sized; D: TRBD2; J: TRBJ2-1; V: TRBV7-9; CDR3: CASSLALAGMVGSYNEQFF; DNA: TGTGCCAGCAGCTTAGCACTAGCGGGGATGGTTGGCTCCTACAATGAGCAGTTCTTC
size: -; D: TRBD2; J: TRBJ2-3; V: TRBV5-1; CDR3: CASTGWASGGEDTQYF; DNA: TGCGCCAGCACGGGTTGGGCTAGCGGGGGTGAAGATACGCAGTATTTT
size: -; D: TRBD1; J: TRBJ2-3; V: TRBV20-1; CDR3: CSASPGQGFTDTQYF; DNA: TGCAGTGCTAGCCCGGGACAGGGCTTCACAGATACGCAGTATTTT
size: -; D: -; J: TRBJ2-1; V: TRBV4-3; CDR3: CASSQGLAPYNEQFF; DNA: TGCGCCAGCAGCCAAGGGCTAGCCCCCTACAATGAGCAGTTCTTC